The entry that follows covers one T cell receptor (beta chain) sequence. What it recognizes is unknown. The data were taken from a study of cytomegalovirus exposure and HLA in healthy donors. Study background: Findings of an earlier analysis included some 120 million unique TCR beta sequences from some 180 million T cells.

The study ran its PCR with 60 Vbeta and 13 Jbeta primers. The table came from immunoSEQ multiplex PCR; TCRdb's copy has only in-frame clones and leaves some out. The data contain about 120,000 clones, around 86% of them seen just once; the ten biggest clones take up 2% to 2.5%. V gave up 5 bases and J gave up 0 bases, with 13 bases separating them. The CDR3 contains 16 residues. Germline CDR1 is LGHNA and CDR2 is YNFKEQ. General study findings and limits: V- and J-gene trimming of TCR beta was linked (in a later analysis) to a missense DCLRE1C variant.

The sequencing sample was made of PBMCs. This sequence originates from a man aged 25-40 years in good health and CMV-seronegative. This chain connects TRBV4-2 to TRBJ1-4; a possible D gene is TRBD1 (5 bases). The CDR3 bases are TGTGCCAGCAGCGCCACAGGACCTGCAACTAATGAAAAACTGTTTTTT. Its translation is CASSATGPATNEKLFF.